This paragraph reports one T cell receptor (beta chain). Its target is unknown. CDR1 WSHSY and CDR2 SAAADI come from the germline V gene. The J segment lost 5 bases and the V segment lost 2 bases, leaving 13 bases of the junction unmatched. This CDR3 has 18 amino acids. The data were produced by immunoSEQ multiplex PCR, yet TCRdb's version contains in-frame clones alone and is incomplete. The sample has 90,000 to 150,000 clones; 85% to 95% are singletons. This specimen belongs to a study of graft-versus-host responses after intestinal transplantation. At the level of the study: Following induction with anti-thymocyte globulin, all recipients were given tacrolimus and steroids for 2 to 4 years.

Study-wide results and caveats: There was an association between peak levels of circulating GvH clones and early post-transplant HvG declines. There were GvH clones found in recipient marrow, and some of them appeared first in ileum or blood.

The source was unstimulated CD4+ T cells sorted from spleen or lymph node cells, collected before intestinal transplant. V and J are TRBV10-2 and TRBJ2-7, with 12 bases aligning to TRBD2. The source of this sequence is a human donor who received an intestinal transplant. CDR3 bases: TGCGCCAGCAGTGAGCCTCTGACTAGCGGGAGCTTTCTGAACGAGCAGTACTTC. Translated, it gives CASSEPLTSGSFLNEQYF.